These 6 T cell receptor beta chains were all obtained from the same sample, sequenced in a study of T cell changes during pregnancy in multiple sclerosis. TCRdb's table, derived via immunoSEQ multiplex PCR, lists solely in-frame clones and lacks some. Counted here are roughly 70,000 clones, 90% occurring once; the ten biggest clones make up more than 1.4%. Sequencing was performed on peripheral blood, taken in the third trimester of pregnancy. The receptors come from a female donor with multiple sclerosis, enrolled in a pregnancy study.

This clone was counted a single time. CDR3: CASSYSGTDEKLFF. The CDR3 nucleotides are TGTGCCAGCAGTTACTCCGGGACAGATGAAAAACTGTTTTTT. V usage is TRBV6-5 and J usage is TRBJ1-4; 7 bases are shared with TRBD1. Losses at the gene ends were 0 bases for V and 6 bases for J; bases not matched to a gene: 1. Germline CDR1 reads MNHEY; CDR2 reads SVGAGI. CDR3 length: 14 amino acids.

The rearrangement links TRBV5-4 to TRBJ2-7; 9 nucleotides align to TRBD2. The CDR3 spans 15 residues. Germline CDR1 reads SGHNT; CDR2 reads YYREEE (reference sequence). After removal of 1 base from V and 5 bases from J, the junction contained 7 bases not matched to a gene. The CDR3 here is CASSLRAGGLNEQYF. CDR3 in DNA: TGTGCCAGCAGCTTGAGAGCGGGGGGATTGAACGAGCAGTACTTC.

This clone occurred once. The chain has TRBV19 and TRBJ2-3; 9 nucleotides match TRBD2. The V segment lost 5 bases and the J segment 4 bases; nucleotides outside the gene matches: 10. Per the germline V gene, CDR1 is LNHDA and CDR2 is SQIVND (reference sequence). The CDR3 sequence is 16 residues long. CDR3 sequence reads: CASSPLAGGASDTQYF. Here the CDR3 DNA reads TGTGCCAGTAGTCCTCTTGCGGGGGGGGCCTCAGATACGCAGTATTTT. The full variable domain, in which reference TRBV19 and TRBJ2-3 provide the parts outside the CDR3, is DGGITQSPKYLFRKEGQNVTLSCEQNLNHDAMYWYRQDPGQGLRLIYYSQIVNDFQKGDIAEGYSVSREKKESFPLTVTSAQKNPTAFYLCASSPLAGGASDTQYFGPGTRLTVL.

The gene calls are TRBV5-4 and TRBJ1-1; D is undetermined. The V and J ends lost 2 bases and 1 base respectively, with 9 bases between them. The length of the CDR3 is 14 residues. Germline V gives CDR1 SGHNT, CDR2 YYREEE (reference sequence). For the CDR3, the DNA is TGTGCCAGCAGCTTCCAATTAGAGAACACTGAAGCTTTCTTT. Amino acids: CASSFQLENTEAFF.

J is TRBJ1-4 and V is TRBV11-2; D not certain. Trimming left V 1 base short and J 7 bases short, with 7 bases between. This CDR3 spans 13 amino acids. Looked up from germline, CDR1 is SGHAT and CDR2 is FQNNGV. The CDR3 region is CASSLGGGEKLFF. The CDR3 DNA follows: TGTGCCAGCAGCTTAGGCGGAGGTGAAAAACTGTTTTTT.

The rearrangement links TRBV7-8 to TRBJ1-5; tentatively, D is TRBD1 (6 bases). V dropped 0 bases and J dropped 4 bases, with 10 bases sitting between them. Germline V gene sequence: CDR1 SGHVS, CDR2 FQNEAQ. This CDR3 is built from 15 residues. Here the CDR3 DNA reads TGTGCCAGCAGCTTAGCGAGTACAGGGAATCAGCCCCAGCATTTT. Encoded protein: CASSLASTGNQPQHF. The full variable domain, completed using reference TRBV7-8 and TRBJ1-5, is GAGVSQSPRYKVAKRGQDVALRCDPISGHVSLFWYQQALGQGPEFLTYFQNEAQLDKSGLPSDRFFAERPEGSVSTLKIQRTQQEDSAVYLCASSLASTGNQPQHFGDGTRLSIL.